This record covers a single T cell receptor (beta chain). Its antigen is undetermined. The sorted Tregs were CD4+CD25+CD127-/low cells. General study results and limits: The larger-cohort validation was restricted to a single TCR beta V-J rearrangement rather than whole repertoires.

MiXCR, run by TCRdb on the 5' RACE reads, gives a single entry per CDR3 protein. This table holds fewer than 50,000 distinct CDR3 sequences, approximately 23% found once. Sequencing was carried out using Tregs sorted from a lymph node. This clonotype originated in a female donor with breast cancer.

The chain's CDR3 is CKGGPQTQYF. The DNA of the CDR3 is TGCAAGGGTGGGCCCCAGACCCAGTACTTC. The rearrangement uses TRBV20-1 and TRBJ2-5; D is unclear. The germline gives CDR1 DFQATT, CDR2 SNEGSKA (reference sequence). This CDR3 comprises 10 residues.